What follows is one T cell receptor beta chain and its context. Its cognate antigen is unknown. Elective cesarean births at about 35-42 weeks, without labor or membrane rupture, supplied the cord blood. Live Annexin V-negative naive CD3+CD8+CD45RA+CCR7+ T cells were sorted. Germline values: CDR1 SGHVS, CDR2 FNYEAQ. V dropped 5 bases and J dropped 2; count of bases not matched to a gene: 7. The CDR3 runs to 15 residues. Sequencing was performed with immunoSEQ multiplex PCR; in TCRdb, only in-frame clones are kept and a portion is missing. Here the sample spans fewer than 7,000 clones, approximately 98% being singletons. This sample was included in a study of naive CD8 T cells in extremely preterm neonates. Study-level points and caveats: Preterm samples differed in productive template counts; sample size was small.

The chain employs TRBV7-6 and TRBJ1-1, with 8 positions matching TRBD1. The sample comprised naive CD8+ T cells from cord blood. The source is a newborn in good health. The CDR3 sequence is CASSGGQGGNTEAFF. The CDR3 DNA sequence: TGTGCCAGCAGCGGCGGACAGGGAGGCAACACTGAAGCTTTCTTT.